This passage covers 19 T cell receptor beta chains from one sample sequenced in a study of molecular identifiers for immune sequencing clone quantification. Via MiXCR, TCRdb re-called the PCR reads, giving one row per CDR3 protein. The profile covers 600,000 to 650,000 distinct CDR3 sequences, with 20% appearing a single time and 0.75% to 0.95% taken by the ten largest. The sample taken for sequencing was naive CD8+ T cells from blood, with Jurkat cell RNA spiked in. Specified subset: FACS-sorted CD8+CD4-CCR7+CD45RA+ naive T cells. The receptors here all came from a human donor in good health. Some libraries in this study had Jurkat cell RNA spiked in.

This clonotype was recorded many times. The rearrangement links TRBV7-8 to TRBJ2-3; a possible D gene is TRBD2 (7 bases). This CDR3 region has 17 residues. The V gene lost 2 bases and the J gene lost 5 bases, with 20 bases spanning the gap. Looked up from germline, CDR1 is SGHVS and CDR2 is FQNEAQ. The CDR3 spells CASSLSVRGGGGDTQYF. CDR3 DNA sequence: TGTGCCAGCAGCTTATCTGTGAGGGGGGGCGGCGGAGATACGCAGTATTTT.

The chain joins TRBV6-2 or TRBV6-3 to TRBJ2-5, with D perhaps given as TRBD1 or TRBD2 (5 bases each). Germline CDR1 reads MNHEY; CDR2 reads SVGEGT. CDR3 size: 20 residues. V dropped 0 bases and J dropped 3 bases, with 26 bases sitting between them. The CDR3 bases are TGTGCCAGCAGTTACTCAGTGGGGGTTGCCGTGTGGGCAGACGAAGAGACCCAGTACTTC. Protein product: CASSYSVGVAVWADEETQYF.

This clonotype has a count of ten or more. The chain links TRBV23-1 to TRBJ2-5, with D maybe TRBD1 (6 bases). TRBV23-1 is flagged as an ORF with uncertain function. CDR3 size: 15 residues. Trimming pared 4 bases from V and 0 bases from J, leaving 12 bases between. The CDR3 loop is CASSPPGTHQETQYF. DNA for the CDR3: TGCGCCAGCAGTCCTCCCGGGACACACCAAGAGACCCAGTACTTC.

This rearrangement joins TRBV20-1 to TRBJ2-1; 12 positions agree with TRBD2. The ends lost 6 bases at V and 3 bases at J; junction bases unmatched: 3. Germline V gene sequence: CDR1 DFQATT, CDR2 SNEGSKA (reference sequence). There are 14 residues in the CDR3. In DNA form, the CDR3 reads TGCAGTGCGAAGACTAGCGGGAGCTACAATGAGCAGTTCTTC. Its translation: CSAKTSGSYNEQFF.

This clonotype was counted at least ten times. The rearrangement uses TRBV20-1 and TRBJ2-4, with 8 positions matching TRBD1. The trim removed 2 bases at V and 8 bases at J, leaving 8 bases unmatched. CDR1 DFQATT and CDR2 SNEGSKA come from the germline V gene (reference sequence). The CDR3 has 14 amino acids. The CDR3 here is CSARPNTGGDIQYF. The CDR3 region has the DNA TGCAGTGCTAGACCAAATACAGGGGGTGACATTCAGTACTTC.

With regard to this clonotype: A much larger clone lies a single base off, so this may be a read error. V usage is TRBV29-1 and J usage is TRBJ2-7, with D maybe TRBD2 (6 bases). The CDR3 totals 11 residues. Germline loops: CDR1 SQVTM, CDR2 ANQGSEA. CDR3 in DNA: TGCATCGGCCGGGACTTCTACGAGCAGTACTTC. As protein: CIGRDFYEQYF.

Notes on this clonotype: One base away lies a much larger clone, so this may be a sequencing read error. The CDR3 carries no conserved terminal phenylalanine or tryptophan, so it likely arises from a read error. V gene TRBV28 combines with J gene TRBJ1-5; D ambiguous. The CDR3 totals 13 residues. Trimming took 8 bases from V and 9 from J, leaving 17 bases between them. The germline V gene has CDR1 MDHEN and CDR2 SYDVKM. The CDR3 is CASFGTGMMPQHS. CDR3 coding DNA: TGTGCCAGCTTCGGAACGGGAATGATGCCCCAGCATTCT.

This clonotype was found a few times. This chain links TRBV18 with TRBJ2-7; D possibly corresponds to TRBD1 (6 bases). CDR1 is KGHSH and CDR2 is LQKENI in the germline V gene. The CDR3 length is 13 residues. Trimming left V 0 bases short and J 9 bases short, with 12 bases between. In DNA form, the CDR3 reads TGTGCCAGCTCACCACCGGCGGAACAGGGGCAGTACTTC. Protein: CASSPPAEQGQYF.

On this clonotype itself: A read error is possible here, since a much larger clone lies one base away. This chain links TRBV7-8 with TRBJ1-4; D is ambiguous. Trimming cost V 5 bases and J 7 bases, with 11 bases left between them. CDR1 and CDR2 (germline): SGHVS, FQNEAQ. This CDR3 spans 13 amino acids. CDR3 loop: CASSPGYGEKLFF. CDR3 DNA: TGTGCCAGCAGCCCCGGGTATGGTGAAAAACTGTTTTTT. The full variable domain, with the rest looked up from reference TRBV7-8 and TRBJ1-4, is GAGVSQSPRYKVAKRGQDVALRCDPISGHVSLFWYQQALGQGPEFLTYFQNEAQLDKSGLPSDRFFAERPEGSVSTLKIQRTQQEDSAVYLCASSPGYGEKLFFGSGTQLSVL.

This chain connects TRBV5-6 to TRBJ2-2; maybe TRBD2 (6 bases). Trimming removed 3 bases from V and 4 bases from J, with 10 bases in between. The germline CDR1 and CDR2 sequences are SGHDT and YYEEEE. The CDR3 has 14 residues. The CDR3 DNA sequence: TGTGCCAGCAGCTGGGGGGATATCACCGGGGAGCTGTTTTTT. Its translation: CASSWGDITGELFF.

As concerns this clonotype: One end of the junction is discordant with germline, which a read error may explain. The chain has TRBV2 and TRBJ2-5; 7 bases are a match to TRBD2. The germline CDR1 and CDR2 sequences are SNHLY and FYNNEI. The CDR3 sequence is 15 residues long. The chain's CDR3 is CASSVGGSHQEAQYF. In DNA, the CDR3 is TGTGCCAGCAGTGTCGGCGGGAGCCACCAAGAGGCCCAGTACTTC.

This clonotype was detected ten times or more. The V gene is TRBV27, the J gene TRBJ2-3, with a weak D call TRBD2 (5 bases). The CDR3 extends over 15 amino acids. CDR1 is MNHEY, CDR2 SMNVEV, per germline (reference sequence). V gave up 3 bases and J gave up 1 base, with 11 bases separating them. CDR3 sequence: CASSFLRAGTDTQYF. The DNA of the CDR3 is TGTGCCAGCAGTTTTTTGCGGGCTGGCACAGATACGCAGTATTTT.

On this clonotype: The CDR3 carries no conserved terminal phenylalanine or tryptophan, so it likely arises from a read error. This rearrangement joins TRBV7-9 to TRBJ2-1, with D maybe TRBD1 (5 bases). Trimming cost V 6 bases and J 9 bases, with 9 bases left between them. The V gene's germline CDR1 is SEHNR and CDR2 FQNEAQ (reference sequence). The CDR3 contains 11 residues. As DNA, the CDR3 is TGTGCCAGCAGTCAGGGTATTGAGCAGTTCCTC. As protein: CASSQGIEQFL.

There are many counts of this clonotype. This sequence joins TRBV30 and TRBJ2-7, with 10 bases aligning to TRBD1. From germline, CDR1 is GTSNPN and CDR2 SVGIG (reference sequence). This CDR3 spans 13 amino acids. After removal of 5 bases from V and 3 bases from J, the junction contained 4 bases not matched to a gene. DNA of the CDR3: TGTGCCTGGGCCCGGACAGGGGGCTACGAGCAGTACTTC. Amino acids: CAWARTGGYEQYF. The full variable domain, with the rest looked up from reference TRBV30 and TRBJ2-7, is SQTIHQWPATLVQPVGSPLSLECTVEGTSNPNLYWYRQAAGRGLQLLFYSVGIGQISSEVPQNLSASRPQDRQFILSSKKLLLSDSGFYLCAWARTGGYEQYFGPGTRLTVT.

This clonotype was observed many times. The chain is built from TRBV12-3 or TRBV12-4 and TRBJ2-3, with D possibly being TRBD1 (5 bases). The CDR3 is 16 residues long. Trimming took 5 bases from V and 0 from J, leaving 15 bases between them. CDR3 DNA sequence: TGTGCCAGCAGTCTCAAGGACAAGCCTAGCACAGATACGCAGTATTTT. It yields the protein CASSLKDKPSTDTQYF.

The chain carries TRBV20-1 and TRBJ1-3; no definite D call. The CDR3 has 17 amino acids. Germline CDR1 reads DFQATT; CDR2 reads SNEGSKA (reference sequence). With 1 base removed from V and 0 bases from J, the gap between germline ends came to 16 bases. For the CDR3, the DNA is TGCAGTGCTAGAGCTAGGCCCCCATTACTCTCTGGAAACACCATATATTTT. Translating gives CSARARPPLLSGNTIYF.

Details on this clonotype: One base away lies a much larger clone, so this may be a sequencing read error. This chain links TRBV29-1 with TRBJ2-1; D may be TRBD2 (5 bases). V shed 4 bases and J shed 9 bases, with 7 bases lying between them. Germline V lookup: CDR1 SQVTM, CDR2 ANQGSEA. The CDR3 covers 10 residues. CDR3 residues: CSVGESEQFF. The CDR3 nucleotides read TGCAGCGTTGGGGAGAGTGAGCAGTTCTTC.

Many counts were recorded for this clonotype. This chain joins TRBV19 and TRBJ2-4; D unresolved. This CDR3 is 13 amino acids long. The germline V and J ends were trimmed by 3 bases and 9 bases, with 12 bases remaining between them. CDR1 LNHDA and CDR2 SQIVND come from the germline V gene (reference sequence). CDR3 sequence: CASSMGLLSIQYF. The CDR3 DNA reads as TGTGCCAGTAGTATGGGTCTGTTGAGCATTCAGTACTTC.

In its sample, this clonotype was seen many times. This chain links TRBV5-1 with TRBJ2-5; 12 nucleotides agree with TRBD1. From germline, CDR1 is SGHRS and CDR2 YFSETQ. The V segment lost 2 bases and the J segment 4 bases; nucleotides outside the gene matches: 9. This CDR3 has 17 amino acids. CDR3 coding DNA: TGCGCCAGCAGCTTACGTCCGGGACAGGGGGCGCGAGAGACCCAGTACTTC. Amino acids: CASSLRPGQGARETQYF.